These 20 T cell receptor beta chains came from one sample sequenced in a study of T-cell reconstitution after alpha-beta-depleted transplantation in children. Preparing the TCRbeta library involved the use of unique molecular identifiers. One entry per CDR3 protein, called by TCRdb with MiXCR from the PCR reads. The repertoire holds about 360,000 distinct CDR3 sequences, with about an eighth as singletons. The material sequenced was PBMCs, taken from the stem cell graft. The receptor source for this set is a human donor who donated a stem cell graft to a child with Fanconi anemia.

Details on this clonotype: One junction end disagrees with the germline gene, perhaps due to a read error. The chain recombines TRBV24-1 with TRBJ2-1, with 13 bases matching TRBD2. In germline, CDR1 is KGHDR, CDR2 SFDVKD. The CDR3 sequence is 16 residues long. DNA of the CDR3: TGTGCCACCAGTGATGGACTAGCGGGGGCTTACAATCAGCAGTTCTTC. This sequence encodes CATSDGLAGAYNQQFF.

This clonotype was counted at least ten times. This chain uses TRBV11-2 with TRBJ1-6; perhaps TRBD1 as D (5 bases). V gave up 4 bases and J gave up 9 bases, with 10 bases separating them. CDR1 SGHAT and CDR2 FQNNGV come from the germline V gene. The CDR3 spans 13 residues. The CDR3 coding sequence is TGTGCCAGCAGCTCCTATGACAGTTCACCCCTCCACTTT. This codes for CASSSYDSSPLHF. The variable domain in full, with the rest retrieved from reference TRBV11-2 and TRBJ1-6, is EAGVAQSPRYKIIEKRQSVAFWCNPISGHATLYWYQQILGQGPKLLIQFQNNGVVDDSQLPKDRFSAERLKGVDSTLKIQPAKLEDSAVYLCASSSYDSSPLHFGNGTRLTVT.

The chain is built from TRBV11-2 and TRBJ1-1, with D uncertain. V was trimmed by 0 bases and J by 5 bases, leaving 7 bases between them. Germline V CDR1 and CDR2: SGHAT, FQNNGV. CDR3 length: 13 residues. The CDR3 protein is CASSLERETEAFF. The DNA for the CDR3 is TGTGCCAGCAGCTTAGAGCGTGAGACTGAAGCTTTCTTT.

This clonotype came up many times. J is TRBJ1-2 and V is TRBV20-1; D gene unclear. The CDR3 totals 14 residues. Trimming removed 4 bases at V and 8 bases at J, with 20 bases between. Germline V gene data show CDR1 as DFQATT and CDR2 as SNEGSKA (reference sequence). This chain's CDR3 is CSAKEGERVWGYTF. The CDR3 DNA sequence: TGCAGTGCTAAGGAGGGAGAAAGGGTATGGGGCTACACCTTC.

This chain uses TRBV5-1 with TRBJ1-4; 8 nucleotides match TRBD1. Germline CDR1 is SGHRS and CDR2 is YFSETQ. With 7 bases clipped from V and 3 bases from J, the junction kept 8 bases outside the gene matches. The CDR3 totals 15 residues. In nucleotides, the CDR3 is TGCGCCAGCGGCTCACAGGGGGGCTCTAATGAAAAACTGTTTTTT. This sequence encodes CASGSQGGSNEKLFF.

The chain uses TRBV20-1 and TRBJ1-6; D gene unclear. V lost 0 bases, J lost 8 bases, and 14 bases lay in between. CDR1 is DFQATT and CDR2 is SNEGSKA in the germline V gene (reference sequence). The CDR3 contains 15 residues. Here the CDR3 reads CSARDYRIGHSPLHF. Here the CDR3 DNA reads TGCAGTGCTAGAGATTATAGGATCGGGCATTCACCCCTCCACTTT.

This clonotype was detected ten times or more. V is TRBV6-2 or TRBV6-3 and J is TRBJ2-7; D gene ambiguous. The V end was cut by 2 bases, the J end by 4 bases, with 3 bases between. The CDR3 sequence is 11 residues long. Looked up from germline, CDR1 is MNHEY and CDR2 is SVGEGT. The CDR3 sequence: CASSYVYEQYF. In nucleotides, the CDR3 is TGTGCCAGCAGTTACGTGTACGAGCAGTACTTC.

The CDR3 DNA reads TGCAGTTGTAGAGCAGACAGGGGAATAGATGGCTACACCTTC. Its protein is CSCRADRGIDGYTF. The V gene is TRBV20-1, the J gene TRBJ1-2; TRBD1 matches at 8 bases. The CDR3 sequence is 14 residues long. The J segment lost 6 bases and the V segment lost 8 bases, leaving 14 bases of the junction unmatched. Germline CDR1 is DFQATT and CDR2 is SNEGSKA (reference sequence).

This clonotype turned up a few times. Here the CDR3 DNA reads TGTGCCAGCAGTTTCAGGGGAATACCACCTAACTATGGCTACACCTTC. This encodes CASSFRGIPPNYGYTF. J is TRBJ1-2 and V is TRBV6-5, with D possibly matching TRBD1 (6 bases). Germline lookup yields CDR1 MNHEY and CDR2 SVGAGI. The CDR3 runs 16 residues. Trimming took off 4 bases at V and 0 bases at J, with 15 bases between the two ends.

This clonotype appeared a few times. The CDR3 region has the DNA TGCGCCAGCAGCCAAGGGGACCGGGGTTACAATGAGCAGTTCTTC. As protein: CASSQGDRGYNEQFF. This sequence joins TRBV4-3 and TRBJ2-1; D might be TRBD1 or TRBD2, each matching 5 bases. Germline V gene lookup returns CDR1 LGHNA and CDR2 YSLEER. Trimming removed 1 base at V and 4 bases at J, with 11 bases between. The CDR3 is 15 residues long.

This clonotype showed up just once. This chain links TRBV27 with TRBJ1-1; weak D call: TRBD1 (6 bases). Trimming shortened V by 6 bases and J by 5 bases, and 7 bases separated the two germline ends. The CDR3 contains 11 residues. Per the germline V gene, CDR1 is MNHEY and CDR2 is SMNVEV (reference sequence). In DNA, the CDR3 is TGTGCCAGCAGACAGGGTACTGAAGCTTTCTTT. Translating gives CASRQGTEAFF.

This clonotype was detected ten times or more. This sequence joins TRBV6-1 and TRBJ2-6; D unclear. The CDR3 consists of 18 residues. V lost 4 bases to trimming and J lost 0 bases, with 16 bases between them. Germline V lookup: CDR1 MNHNS, CDR2 SASEGT. CDR3: CASSGAITQVSGANVLTF. CDR3 in DNA: TGTGCCAGCAGTGGAGCGATTACTCAAGTCTCTGGGGCCAACGTCCTGACTTTC.

The V and J genes are TRBV28 and TRBJ2-5, with a possible D match to TRBD1 (8 bases). V lost 8 bases and J 5 bases, leaving 18 bases between the germline ends. Germline assignment: CDR1 MDHEN and CDR2 SYDVKM. The CDR3 length is 14 residues. CDR3 residues: CASLTDREGETQYF. The CDR3 nucleotides are TGTGCCAGCCTCACGGACAGGGAGGGGGAGACCCAGTACTTC.

This clonotype was detected only a few times. The CDR3 region has the DNA TGCGCCAGCAGCTTGGGCTCAAGAGGGCCTGGAAACACCATATATTTT. Protein product: CASSLGSRGPGNTIYF. The chain links TRBV5-1 to TRBJ1-3, with D uncertain. Germline loops: CDR1 SGHRS, CDR2 YFSETQ. CDR3 length equals 16 residues. The V and J ends lost 0 bases and 2 bases respectively, with 12 bases between them.

This clonotype was detected a few times. V and J are TRBV5-1 and TRBJ1-4; TRBD1 aligns across 7 bases. V lost 3 bases, J lost 6 bases, and 8 bases stayed unmatched. Germline V gene sequence: CDR1 SGHRS, CDR2 YFSETQ. The CDR3 extends over 15 amino acids. The DNA for the CDR3 is TGCGCCAGCAGCTCCCAGCCAGGGGGGCATGAAAAACTGTTTTTT. Protein product: CASSSQPGGHEKLFF. The full variable domain, rest sourced from reference TRBV5-1 and TRBJ1-4, is KAGVTQTPRYLIKTRGQQVTLSCSPISGHRSVSWYQQTPGQGLQFLFEYFSETQRNKGNFPGRFSGRQFSNSRSEMNVSTLELGDSALYLCASSSQPGGHEKLFFGSGTQLSVL.

This clonotype was observed a handful of times. This rearrangement joins TRBV4-3 to TRBJ2-5; a possible D gene is TRBD1 (6 bases). CDR1 is LGHNA, CDR2 YSLEER, per germline. The CDR3 runs 15 residues. V was shortened by 4 bases and J by 5 bases, with 17 bases between the two germline ends. This chain's CDR3 is CASSLSTGSRETQYF. The CDR3 DNA is TGCGCCAGCAGCCTCTCTACAGGGAGTCGCGAGACCCAGTACTTC.

The chain employs TRBV21-1 and TRBJ2-1; the D segment call TRBD1 is taken from the table without a DNA check. TRBV21-1 is a recognized pseudogene. This CDR3 has 16 residues. CDR3: CASSKVRAGAGDEQFF. CDR3 nucleotide sequence: TGTGCCAGCAGCAAAGTACGCGCAGGCGCCGGCGATGAGCAGTTCTTC.

This clonotype was observed at least ten times. The CDR3 spells CASSFRGTGTGELFF. In nucleotides, the CDR3 is TGTGCCAGCAGCTTTAGGGGAACGGGCACCGGGGAGCTGTTTTTT. V is TRBV11-2 and J is TRBJ2-2, with TRBD1 as a possible D gene (5 bases). The length of the CDR3 is 15 residues. Germline V gene lookup returns CDR1 SGHAT and CDR2 FQNNGV. V lost 3 bases and J 4 bases, leaving 12 bases between the germline ends.

The sample holds many counts of this clonotype. This chain uses TRBV5-6 with TRBJ2-5; D uncertain. The CDR3 is made up of 13 amino acids. Looked up from germline, CDR1 is SGHDT and CDR2 is YYEEEE. V gave up 2 bases and J gave up 4 bases, with 9 bases separating them. The CDR3 coding sequence is TGTGCCAGCAGCTTCCTCGATCGAGAGACCCAGTACTTC. It yields the protein CASSFLDRETQYF. Complete variable domain (other parts from reference TRBV5-6 and TRBJ2-5): DAGVTQSPTHLIKTRGQQVTLRCSPKSGHDTVSWYQQALGQGPQFIFQYYEEEERQRGNFPDRFSGHQFPNYSSELNVNALLLGDSALYLCASSFLDRETQYFGPGTRLLVL.

There are many counts of this clonotype. The genes are TRBV12-3 or TRBV12-4 and TRBJ1-1; no firm D call. The CDR3 is 11 residues long. Trimming cost V 8 bases and J 0 bases, with 4 bases left between them. The CDR3 nucleotides are TGTGCCAGCCGGGTGAACACTGAAGCTTTCTTT. Its protein product is CASRVNTEAFF.